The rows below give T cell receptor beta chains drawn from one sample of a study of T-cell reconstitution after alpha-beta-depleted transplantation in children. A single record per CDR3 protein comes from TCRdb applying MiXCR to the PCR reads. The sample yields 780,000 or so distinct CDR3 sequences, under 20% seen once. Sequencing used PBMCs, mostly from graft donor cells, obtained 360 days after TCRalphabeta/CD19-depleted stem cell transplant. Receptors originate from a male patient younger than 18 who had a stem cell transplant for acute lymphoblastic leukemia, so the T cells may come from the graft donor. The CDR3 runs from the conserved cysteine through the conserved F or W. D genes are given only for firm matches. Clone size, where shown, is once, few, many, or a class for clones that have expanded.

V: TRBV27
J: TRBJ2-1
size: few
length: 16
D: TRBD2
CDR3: CASSSHLAGPRNEQFF
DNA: TGTGCCAGCAGTTCGCACCTAGCGGGGCCCCGCAATGAGCAGTTCTTC

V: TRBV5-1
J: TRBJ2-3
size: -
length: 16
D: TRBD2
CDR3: CASRKVAGGIGDTQYF
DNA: TGCGCCAGCAGGAAAGTAGCGGGAGGCATTGGCGATACGCAGTATTTT

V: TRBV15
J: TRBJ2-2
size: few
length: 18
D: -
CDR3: CATSRDRASWENTGELFF
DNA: TGTGCCACCAGCAGAGATAGGGCTAGCTGGGAGAACACCGGGGAGCTGTTTTTT

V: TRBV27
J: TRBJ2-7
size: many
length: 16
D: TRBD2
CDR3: CASSPLLAGPLLEQYF
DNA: TGTGCCAGCAGTCCTCTTCTAGCGGGGCCCTTATTGGAGCAGTACTTC

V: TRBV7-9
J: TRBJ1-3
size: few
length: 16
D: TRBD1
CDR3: CASSSSRTGAGNTIYF
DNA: TGTGCCAGCAGCTCCTCCCGGACAGGGGCTGGAAACACCATATATTTT

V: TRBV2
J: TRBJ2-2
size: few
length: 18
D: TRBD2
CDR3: CASSEGLAGGPNTGELFF
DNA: TGTGCCAGCAGTGAAGGCCTAGCGGGAGGGCCGAACACCGGGGAGCTGTTTTTT

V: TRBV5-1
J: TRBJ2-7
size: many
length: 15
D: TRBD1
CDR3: CASSPAGTGTYEQYF
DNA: TGCGCCAGCAGCCCGGCCGGGACAGGTACCTACGAGCAGTACTTC

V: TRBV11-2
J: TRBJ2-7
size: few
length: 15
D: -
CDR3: CASSFRSPALYEQYF
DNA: TGTGCCAGCAGTTTTAGATCCCCAGCTCTCTACGAGCAGTACTTC

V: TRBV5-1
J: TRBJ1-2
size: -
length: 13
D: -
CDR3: CASSLGGLRGYTF
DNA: TGCGCCAGCAGCTTGGGGGGGCTGAGAGGCTACACCTTC

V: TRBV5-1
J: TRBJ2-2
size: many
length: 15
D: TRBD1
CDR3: CASSWGTANTGELFF
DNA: TGCGCCAGCAGCTGGGGGACAGCGAACACCGGGGAGCTGTTTTTT

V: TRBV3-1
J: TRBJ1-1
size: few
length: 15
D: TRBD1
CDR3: CASSLRDRMNTEAFF
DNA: TGTGCCAGCAGCCTCCGGGACAGGATGAACACTGAAGCTTTCTTT

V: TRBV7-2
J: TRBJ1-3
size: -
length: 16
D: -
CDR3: CASSLALFNSGNTIYF
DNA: TGTGCCAGCAGCTTAGCGCTTTTCAACTCTGGAAACACCATATATTTT

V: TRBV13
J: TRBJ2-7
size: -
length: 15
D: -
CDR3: CASSPRKTSSYEQYF
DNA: TGTGCCAGCAGCCCTCGAAAGACTAGCTCCTACGAGCAGTACTTC

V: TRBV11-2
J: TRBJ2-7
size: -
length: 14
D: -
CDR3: CASSFELGGYEQYF
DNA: TGTGCCAGCAGCTTCGAACTGGGGGGCTACGAGCAGTACTTC

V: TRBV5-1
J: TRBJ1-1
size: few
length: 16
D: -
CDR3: CASSLAGRGMNTEAFF
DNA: TGCGCCAGCAGCTTGGCTGGCAGGGGCATGAACACTGAAGCTTTCTTT

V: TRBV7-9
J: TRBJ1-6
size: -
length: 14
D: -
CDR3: CASSFWTEESPLHF
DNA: TGTGCCAGCAGCTTTTGGACAGAGGAATCACCCCTCCACTTT

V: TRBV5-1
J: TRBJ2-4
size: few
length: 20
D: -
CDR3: CASSLAVRRHDDVAKNIQYF
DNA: TGCGCCAGCAGCTTGGCGGTGCGGCGACACGACGACGTAGCCAAAAACATTCAGTACTTC

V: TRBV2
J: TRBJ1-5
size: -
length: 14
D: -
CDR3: CASSEQGGIQPQHF
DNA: TGTGCCAGCAGTGAACAGGGAGGGATTCAGCCCCAGCATTTT

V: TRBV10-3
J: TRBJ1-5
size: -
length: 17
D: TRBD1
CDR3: CAIKGGQGLIRYQPQHF
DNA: TGTGCCATCAAGGGTGGACAGGGGTTGATCCGCTATCAGCCCCAGCATTTT

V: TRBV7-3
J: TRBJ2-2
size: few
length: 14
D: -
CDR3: CASSSYRDSGELFF
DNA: TGTGCCAGCAGCTCCTACAGGGATAGCGGGGAGCTGTTTTTT

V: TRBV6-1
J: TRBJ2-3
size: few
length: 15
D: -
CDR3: CASSTGRGSTDTQYF
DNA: TGTGCCAGCAGTACCGGACGGGGGAGCACAGATACGCAGTATTTT

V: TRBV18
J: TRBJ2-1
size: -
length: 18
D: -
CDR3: CASSVRRASDSSYNEQFF
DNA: TGTGCCAGCTCAGTAAGACGAGCCAGCGATAGCTCCTACAATGAGCAGTTCTTC

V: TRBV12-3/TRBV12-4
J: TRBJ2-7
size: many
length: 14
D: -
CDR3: CASSLMGLSYEQYF
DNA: TGTGCCAGCAGTTTGATGGGCCTGTCCTACGAGCAGTACTTC

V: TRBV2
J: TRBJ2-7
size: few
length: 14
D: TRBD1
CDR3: CASTFSGTGLRQYF
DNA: TGTGCCAGCACCTTCTCCGGGACAGGCCTCCGGCAGTACTTC

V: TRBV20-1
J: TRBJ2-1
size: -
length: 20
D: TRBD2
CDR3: CSAKGTWGAASGRHYNEQFF
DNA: TGCAGTGCTAAGGGTACTTGGGGGGCTGCTAGCGGGAGACACTACAATGAGCAGTTCTTC

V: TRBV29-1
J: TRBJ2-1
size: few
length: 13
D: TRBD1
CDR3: CSVWDRGLNEQFF
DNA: TGCAGCGTCTGGGACAGGGGCCTGAATGAGCAGTTCTTC

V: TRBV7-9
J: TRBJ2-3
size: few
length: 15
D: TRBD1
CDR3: CASSQQGASTDTQYF
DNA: TGTGCCAGCAGTCAACAGGGGGCGAGCACAGATACGCAGTATTTT

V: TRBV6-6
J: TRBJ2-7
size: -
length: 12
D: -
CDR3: CASRGDAYEQYF
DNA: TGTGCCAGCCGGGGCGACGCCTACGAGCAGTACTTC

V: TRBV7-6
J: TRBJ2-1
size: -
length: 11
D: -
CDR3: CASSQGLAQFF
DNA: TGTGCCAGCAGCCAGGGGCTAGCACAGTTCTTC

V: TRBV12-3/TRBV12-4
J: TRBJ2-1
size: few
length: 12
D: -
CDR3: CASSFNPPEQFF
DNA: TGTGCCAGCAGTTTTAACCCCCCCGAGCAGTTCTTC